Shown below are 5 T cell receptor beta chains from a single sample sequenced in a study of Graves' ophthalmopathy and Graves' hyperthyroidism. Using RNA transcripts, the TCR beta CDR3 regions were amplified. HTBI primers were used in a first-round RT-PCR, which preceded a second-round multiplex PCR. TCRdb analysed the multiplex PCR reads with MiXCR anew, one entry per CDR3 protein. The sample holds around 1.1 million distinct CDR3 sequences, about two fifths seen once. Sequenced: peripheral blood or thyroid tissue (not recorded which). The receptors here all came from an adult man with Graves' hyperthyroidism.

Notes on this clonotype: One end of the junction varies from germline; a read error may be responsible. The CDR3 loop is CASSVKQGSHNSPHHF. CDR3 DNA: TGTGCCAGCAGCGTGAAGCAGGGGTCCCATAATTCACCCCACCACTTT. V gene TRBV9 combines with J gene TRBJ1-6, with D perhaps matching TRBD1 (6 bases). The CDR3 has 16 amino acids. Germline V gives CDR1 SGDLS, CDR2 YYNGEE.

This clonotype was counted between two and nine times. This rearrangement joins TRBV11-2 to TRBJ2-6; 8 nucleotides align to TRBD1. This CDR3 is built from 17 residues. The V and J ends lost 5 bases and 0 bases, in that order; junction bases with no gene match: 6. CDR1 is SGHAT, CDR2 FQNNGV, per germline. The chain's CDR3 is CASSPGTGNSGANVLTF. Written as DNA, the CDR3 is TGTGCCAGCAGCCCCGGGACAGGAAACTCTGGGGCCAACGTCCTGACTTTC.

The CDR3 region is CASRTNYQTGNPNYGYTF. As DNA, the CDR3 is TGTGCCAGCAGGACTAATTATCAGACAGGCAACCCTAACTATGGCTACACCTTC. The chain joins TRBV7-2 to TRBJ1-2; possible D gene TRBD1, 6 bases. The CDR3 has 18 amino acids. V dropped 6 bases and J dropped 0 bases, with 23 bases sitting between them. Germline CDR1 SGHTA, CDR2 FQGNSA.

V gene TRBV7-2 combines with J gene TRBJ1-1; perhaps TRBD1 as D (5 bases). Trimming cost V 5 bases and J 11 bases, with 18 bases left between them. In germline, CDR1 is SGHTA, CDR2 FQGNSA. This CDR3 contains 13 residues. This chain's CDR3 is CASSRGEGLGAFF. As DNA, the CDR3 is TGTGCCAGCAGCCGGGGGGAAGGGTTGGGGGCTTTCTTT.

This clonotype was detected only a few times. This rearrangement joins TRBV6-5 to TRBJ1-5, with D possibly matching TRBD1 (5 bases). Per the germline V gene, CDR1 is MNHEY and CDR2 is SVGAGI. Trimming shortened V by 7 bases and J by 6 bases, and 19 bases separated the two germline ends. This CDR3 has 15 amino acids. CDR3 sequence reads: CASTPRVGRGQPQHF. The CDR3 DNA is TGTGCCAGCACTCCCCGGGTAGGGAGGGGTCAGCCCCAGCATTTT.